This is a list of T cell receptor beta chains from one sample in a study of T cells after yellow fever vaccination. From the 5' RACE reads, TCRdb called clonotypes with MiXCR, one entry per CDR3 protein. This table has some 32,000 distinct CDR3 sequences, about 4.4% appearing once. The specimen comprised CD8+ T cells sorted from PBMCs, sampled 5 days after the yellow fever booster vaccination. The receptor set was obtained from a man aged 25-45 years who received the YFV17D yellow fever vaccine. The CDR3 runs from the conserved cysteine through the conserved F or W. Each record gives: CDR3 DNA, CDR3 protein, V gene, clone size, J gene, D gene. The D gene is left open where the match is weak. Rows may omit the clone size; those that give it use once, few, many or a size class.

cdr3_nt: TGTGCCAGCAGTTATATGAACGAGCAGTACTTC
cdr3_aa: CASSYMNEQYF
v_call: TRBV6-5
clone_size: many
j_call: TRBJ2-7
d_call: -

cdr3_nt: TGTGCCAGCAGTATCACAGGCTACGAGCAGTACTTC
cdr3_aa: CASSITGYEQYF
v_call: TRBV27
clone_size: many
j_call: TRBJ2-7
d_call: -

cdr3_nt: TGTGCCAGCAGTTACTCGACCTACGAGCAGTACTTC
cdr3_aa: CASSYSTYEQYF
v_call: TRBV6-2/TRBV6-3
clone_size: many
j_call: TRBJ2-7
d_call: -

cdr3_nt: TGTGCCAGCAACGCAGGGAATGTCGAAAGCTACGAGCAGTACTTC
cdr3_aa: CASNAGNVESYEQYF
v_call: TRBV9
clone_size: many
j_call: TRBJ2-7
d_call: -

cdr3_nt: TGTGCCAGTAGTCCCCTCCCGACTAGCCCAAACATTCAGTACTTC
cdr3_aa: CASSPLPTSPNIQYF
v_call: TRBV19
clone_size: many
j_call: TRBJ2-4
d_call: TRBD2

cdr3_nt: TGTGCCAGTAGTCGCGGGAGAGGCAACGAGCAGTACTTC
cdr3_aa: CASSRGRGNEQYF
v_call: TRBV19
clone_size: many
j_call: TRBJ2-7
d_call: TRBD2

cdr3_nt: TGTGCCAGCAGCCAAGCGGGGGCTGGAGATACGCAGTATTTT
cdr3_aa: CASSQAGAGDTQYF
v_call: TRBV3-1
clone_size: many
j_call: TRBJ2-3
d_call: -

cdr3_nt: TGTGCCAGCAGTTTGACGGGAACAGCAGATACGCAGTATTTT
cdr3_aa: CASSLTGTADTQYF
v_call: TRBV28
clone_size: many
j_call: TRBJ2-3
d_call: -

cdr3_nt: TGTGCCTGGAGCGCACCCCAGAACGAGCAGTACTTC
cdr3_aa: CAWSAPQNEQYF
v_call: TRBV30
clone_size: many
j_call: TRBJ2-7
d_call: -

cdr3_nt: TGTGCCAGTAGTGAAAGGACCGGACTCTACGAGCAGTACTTC
cdr3_aa: CASSERTGLYEQYF
v_call: TRBV19
clone_size: many
j_call: TRBJ2-7
d_call: -

cdr3_nt: TGTGCCAGCAGTTCACCTCGACGGGGGAACACCGGGGAGCTGTTTTTT
cdr3_aa: CASSSPRRGNTGELFF
v_call: TRBV6-5
clone_size: many
j_call: TRBJ2-2
d_call: -

cdr3_nt: TGCGCCAGCAGCCAAGATCCCCAGCGGGCTAGCTCCTACAATGAGCAGTTCTTC
cdr3_aa: CASSQDPQRASSYNEQFF
v_call: TRBV4-3
clone_size: many
j_call: TRBJ2-1
d_call: -

cdr3_nt: TGTGCCAGCAGCTTAGATGTAGGGGGCACTGAGCAGTTCTTC
cdr3_aa: CASSLDVGGTEQFF
v_call: TRBV7-6
clone_size: many
j_call: TRBJ2-1
d_call: TRBD1

cdr3_nt: TGTGCCAGCAGCTTAAAGACAGCCGCATATAATTCACCCCTCCACTTT
cdr3_aa: CASSLKTAAYNSPLHF
v_call: TRBV7-6
clone_size: many
j_call: TRBJ1-6
d_call: -

cdr3_nt: TGCGCCAGCAGCTTGGAGGATACCAGCACAGATACGCAGTATTTT
cdr3_aa: CASSLEDTSTDTQYF
v_call: TRBV5-1
clone_size: many
j_call: TRBJ2-3
d_call: -

cdr3_nt: TGTGCCAGCAGCTCGGGACAGACCTCCTACGAGCAGTACTTC
cdr3_aa: CASSSGQTSYEQYF
v_call: TRBV5-6
clone_size: many
j_call: TRBJ2-7
d_call: TRBD1

cdr3_nt: TGTGCCAGCTCACCACCGGACAGGGGTGTCTACGAGCAGTACTTC
cdr3_aa: CASSPPDRGVYEQYF
v_call: TRBV18
clone_size: many
j_call: TRBJ2-7
d_call: TRBD1

cdr3_nt: TGTGCCAGCAGCCAAGTGGTCACCAGGAGCACCGGGGAGCTGTTTTTT
cdr3_aa: CASSQVVTRSTGELFF
v_call: TRBV3-1
clone_size: many
j_call: TRBJ2-2
d_call: -

cdr3_nt: TGCTGTGCTAGACATACCGGACACGGAGTAAGCGGGAGGGCCGGTTCTGAGCAGTTCTTC
cdr3_aa: CCARHTGHGVSGRAGSEQFF
v_call: TRBV20-1
clone_size: -
j_call: TRBJ2-1
d_call: TRBD2

cdr3_nt: TGTGCCAGCAGCCCACCCACCGCTAGCACAGATACGCAGTATTTT
cdr3_aa: CASSPPTASTDTQYF
v_call: TRBV7-9
clone_size: many
j_call: TRBJ2-3
d_call: -

cdr3_nt: TGTGCCAGCAGCTGGACTAGCGGGTTGGTCAATGAGCAGTTCTTC
cdr3_aa: CASSWTSGLVNEQFF
v_call: TRBV11-3
clone_size: many
j_call: TRBJ2-1
d_call: TRBD2

cdr3_nt: TGTGCCAGCATAAACGGCGGGAGCTCCTACAATGAGCAGTTCTTC
cdr3_aa: CASINGGSSYNEQFF
v_call: TRBV28
clone_size: many
j_call: TRBJ2-1
d_call: TRBD2

cdr3_nt: TGTGCCAGCAGCGCGGGACAGGGGGCTCGCTATGGCTACACCTTC
cdr3_aa: CASSAGQGARYGYTF
v_call: TRBV5-6
clone_size: many
j_call: TRBJ1-2
d_call: TRBD1

cdr3_nt: TGCGCCAGCAGCCCCTATAGAGCTATAGACTCGAACCTTCACACAGATACGCAGTATTTT
cdr3_aa: CASSPYRAIDSNLHTDTQYF
v_call: TRBV4-3
clone_size: many
j_call: TRBJ2-3
d_call: -

cdr3_nt: TGTGCCAGCAGTTACTCTATTGCGGCTAGCGGGAGGGCAGATACGCAGTATTTT
cdr3_aa: CASSYSIAASGRADTQYF
v_call: TRBV6-5
clone_size: many
j_call: TRBJ2-3
d_call: TRBD2

cdr3_nt: TGCGCCAGCAGCCAAGTTGCTACTATTCTCAAAGAGACCCAGTACTTC
cdr3_aa: CASSQVATILKETQYF
v_call: TRBV4-3
clone_size: many
j_call: TRBJ2-5
d_call: -

cdr3_nt: TGTGCCAGCAGTCCGGGAGGGAACTACCGCTACGAGCAGTACTTC
cdr3_aa: CASSPGGNYRYEQYF
v_call: TRBV27
clone_size: many
j_call: TRBJ2-7
d_call: TRBD2

cdr3_nt: TGTGCCAGCAGCAGGGTCGTCGGGGAGCTGTTTTTT
cdr3_aa: CASSRVVGELFF
v_call: TRBV11-3
clone_size: many
j_call: TRBJ2-2
d_call: -

cdr3_nt: TGTGCCAGCAGCCCCGCCGGGGGAGTGAACGAGCAGTACTTC
cdr3_aa: CASSPAGGVNEQYF
v_call: TRBV7-6
clone_size: many
j_call: TRBJ2-7
d_call: -

cdr3_nt: TGCGCCAGCAGCTTGAGATGGGACAGCGTTGTCTACGAGCAGTACTTC
cdr3_aa: CASSLRWDSVVYEQYF
v_call: TRBV5-1
clone_size: many
j_call: TRBJ2-7
d_call: TRBD1

cdr3_nt: TGCGCCAGCAGCTGGGATCAAGAGACCCAGTACTTC
cdr3_aa: CASSWDQETQYF
v_call: TRBV5-1
clone_size: many
j_call: TRBJ2-5
d_call: -

cdr3_nt: TGTGCCAGCAGTCCACGGCCCACGACTAGCGCCCTGAACGGTGAGCAGTTCTTC
cdr3_aa: CASSPRPTTSALNGEQFF
v_call: TRBV11-2
clone_size: many
j_call: TRBJ2-1
d_call: TRBD2

cdr3_nt: TGTGCTAGCAGCCCCCCCCGCCGGACAGCTACCTACAATGAGCAGTTCTTC
cdr3_aa: CASSPPRRTATYNEQFF
v_call: TRBV7-7
clone_size: many
j_call: TRBJ2-1
d_call: -

cdr3_nt: TGTGCCAGCAGCTTAGGGGCTTACACTGAAGCTTTCTTT
cdr3_aa: CASSLGAYTEAFF
v_call: TRBV5-6
clone_size: many
j_call: TRBJ1-1
d_call: -

cdr3_nt: TGCAGTGCTAGAGTTCCCTTTAGGGAAACAGATACGCAGTATTTT
cdr3_aa: CSARVPFRETDTQYF
v_call: TRBV20-1
clone_size: many
j_call: TRBJ2-3
d_call: -

cdr3_nt: TGTGCCAGGGGCCACGGGCTCCTGGGGGAGCAGTACTTC
cdr3_aa: CARGHGLLGEQYF
v_call: TRBV5-6
clone_size: -
j_call: TRBJ2-7
d_call: -

cdr3_nt: TGTGCCTGGAGGGACCCGGGACTAATTGGGACCGGGGAGCTGTTTTTT
cdr3_aa: CAWRDPGLIGTGELFF
v_call: TRBV30
clone_size: many
j_call: TRBJ2-2
d_call: TRBD2

cdr3_nt: TGTGCCAGCAGAGCAGCGGGGCGGACCGGGGAGCTGTTTTTT
cdr3_aa: CASRAAGRTGELFF
v_call: TRBV9
clone_size: many
j_call: TRBJ2-2
d_call: TRBD2

cdr3_nt: TGTGCCAGCACTGGGGGAGTGGACTATGGCTACACCTTC
cdr3_aa: CASTGGVDYGYTF
v_call: TRBV5-4
clone_size: few
j_call: TRBJ1-2
d_call: -

cdr3_nt: TGTGCCAGCAGGTCCGGACAACCCACAGATACGCAGTATTTT
cdr3_aa: CASRSGQPTDTQYF
v_call: TRBV6-1
clone_size: many
j_call: TRBJ2-3
d_call: -

cdr3_nt: TGCAGCGTTGAGGGAGCCGAAAGCTCCTACAATGAGCAGTTCTTC
cdr3_aa: CSVEGAESSYNEQFF
v_call: TRBV29-1
clone_size: many
j_call: TRBJ2-1
d_call: -

cdr3_nt: TGTGCCAGCAGTGAAGTCGGTGACAGGGTCAATCAGCCCCAGCATTTT
cdr3_aa: CASSEVGDRVNQPQHF
v_call: TRBV2
clone_size: many
j_call: TRBJ1-5
d_call: TRBD1

cdr3_nt: TGTGCCAGCAGCTTAGGGTACGGGAGGGAGCGTAGTGAGCAGTTCTTC
cdr3_aa: CASSLGYGRERSEQFF
v_call: TRBV11-2
clone_size: many
j_call: TRBJ2-1
d_call: TRBD2

cdr3_nt: TGTGCCAGCAGCCCAGGGTATGGCTATGGCTACACCTTC
cdr3_aa: CASSPGYGYGYTF
v_call: TRBV7-9
clone_size: many
j_call: TRBJ1-2
d_call: -

cdr3_nt: TGTGCCAGCAGTGAATGGGGCAGGGCACCCGGGGAGCTGTTTTTT
cdr3_aa: CASSEWGRAPGELFF
v_call: TRBV25-1
clone_size: many
j_call: TRBJ2-2
d_call: -

cdr3_nt: TGTGCCAGCTCCTCGCGAGGGGGCGGCGATGAGCAGTTCTTC
cdr3_aa: CASSSRGGGDEQFF
v_call: TRBV18
clone_size: many
j_call: TRBJ2-1
d_call: TRBD1

cdr3_nt: TGTGCCACCATGGACAGGGAGAACACTGAAGCTTTCTTT
cdr3_aa: CATMDRENTEAFF
v_call: TRBV18
clone_size: many
j_call: TRBJ1-1
d_call: TRBD1

cdr3_nt: TGTGCCAGCAGTTTATCGGAGAGCACAGATACGCAGTATTTT
cdr3_aa: CASSLSESTDTQYF
v_call: TRBV27
clone_size: many
j_call: TRBJ2-3
d_call: -

cdr3_nt: TGTGCCAGCAGCTTCGGGGCCGAGCAGTACTTC
cdr3_aa: CASSFGAEQYF
v_call: TRBV5-6
clone_size: many
j_call: TRBJ2-7
d_call: -

cdr3_nt: TGTGCCTGGAGTGGGGTCTATGGCTACACCTTC
cdr3_aa: CAWSGVYGYTF
v_call: TRBV30
clone_size: many
j_call: TRBJ1-2
d_call: -

cdr3_nt: TGCAGTGCTAGACTGCGGGCAGACGGGGATACGCAGTATTTT
cdr3_aa: CSARLRADGDTQYF
v_call: TRBV20-1
clone_size: many
j_call: TRBJ2-3
d_call: -

cdr3_nt: TGTGCCAGCAGTTGGGTGGGGAGCGCTAATGAGCAGTTCTTC
cdr3_aa: CASSWVGSANEQFF
v_call: TRBV6-2/TRBV6-3
clone_size: many
j_call: TRBJ2-1
d_call: -

cdr3_nt: TGCTGTGCTAGAGATTGGCTTGACCTCTCCTATAATTCACCCCTCCACTTT
cdr3_aa: CCARDWLDLSYNSPLHF
v_call: TRBV20-1
clone_size: few
j_call: TRBJ1-6
d_call: -

cdr3_nt: TGCAGTGCTCTAAGCACCCGCAATTTTGAAGCTTTCTTT
cdr3_aa: CSALSTRNFEAFF
v_call: TRBV20-1
clone_size: many
j_call: TRBJ1-1
d_call: -

cdr3_nt: TGTGCCAGCAGTCCCACCGGGACGGGATCCTACGAGCAGTACTTC
cdr3_aa: CASSPTGTGSYEQYF
v_call: TRBV12-3/TRBV12-4
clone_size: many
j_call: TRBJ2-7
d_call: -

cdr3_nt: TGCGCCAGCAGCCAACTCCAGCGGAACACTGAAGCTTTCTTT
cdr3_aa: CASSQLQRNTEAFF
v_call: TRBV4-3
clone_size: many
j_call: TRBJ1-1
d_call: -

cdr3_nt: TGTGCCAGCAGCCCCCAGGGGAGCGGGGAGCTGTTTTTT
cdr3_aa: CASSPQGSGELFF
v_call: TRBV7-2
clone_size: many
j_call: TRBJ2-2
d_call: -

cdr3_nt: TGCAGTGCTAGAGGGGCGGGAGGGCCGTCTTACATTCAGTACTTC
cdr3_aa: CSARGAGGPSYIQYF
v_call: TRBV20-1
clone_size: many
j_call: TRBJ2-4
d_call: TRBD2

cdr3_nt: TGTGCCTGCTGCATATCAGGGACTAACTACAATGAGCAGTTCTTC
cdr3_aa: CACCISGTNYNEQFF
v_call: TRBV3-1
clone_size: -
j_call: TRBJ2-1
d_call: TRBD2